These T cell receptor beta chains were read from a single sample in a study of shared clonotypes between healthy human individuals. Generated by immunoSEQ multiplex PCR, the TCRdb table keeps only in-frame clones and is missing some. The sample holds over 1.4 million clones, more than 95% seen once. Sequenced: naive CD4+ T cells sorted from blood. These receptors were collected from a man aged 30-40 years in good health. CDR3s include the opening cysteine and the closing phenylalanine or tryptophan. A D gene is named only where the DNA matches it firmly. Clone size is stated in some rows and not others, as once, few, many or a class when expanded.

clone size | D gene | J gene | V gene | CDR3 DNA | CDR3 protein
- | - | TRBJ2-7 | TRBV15 | TGTGCCACCAGCAGGGGGGGCAGGCGGGACGAGCAGTACTTC | CATSRGGRRDEQYF
- | - | TRBJ2-5 | TRBV11-2 | TGTGCCAGCAGCTTGTGGATGGCGGGCCAAGAGACCCAGTACTTC | CASSLWMAGQETQYF
- | TRBD2 | TRBJ2-5 | TRBV6-6 | TGTGCCAGCGTACTAGCGGGAGTCCAAGAGACCCAGTACTTC | CASVLAGVQETQYF
once | TRBD1 | TRBJ1-5 | TRBV7-6 | TGTGCCAGCAGCTTAACACAGGGGGATCAGCCCCAGCATTTT | CASSLTQGDQPQHF
- | - | TRBJ2-2 | TRBV5-1 | TGCGCCAGCAGCTCATACCCCGCGGGGAACACCGGGGAGCTGTTTTTT | CASSSYPAGNTGELFF
- | - | TRBJ2-3 | TRBV5-6 | TGTGCCAGCAGCTTGAACGAGCGTACCACAGATACGCAGTATTTT | CASSLNERTTDTQYF
- | - | TRBJ2-2 | TRBV2 | TGTGCCAGCAGTCCCGTCACCGGGGAGCTGTTTTTT | CASSPVTGELFF
- | - | TRBJ2-1 | TRBV10-3 | TGTGCCATCAGTGAGTCACCACCTGCCAATGAGCAGTTCTTC | CAISESPPANEQFF
- | - | TRBJ2-1 | TRBV9 | TGTGCCAGCAGCGTAGTAGAATTAACTCCCACTAACTACAATGAGCAGTTCTTC | CASSVVELTPTNYNEQFF
- | TRBD2 | TRBJ2-7 | TRBV28 | TGTGCCAGCAGCCTAAGACTAGCGGGAGGGCCCGAGCAGTACTTC | CASSLRLAGGPEQYF
- | - | TRBJ2-3 | TRBV9 | TGTGCCAGCAGCCCAGACTACAACACAGATACGCAGTATTTT | CASSPDYNTDTQYF
- | - | TRBJ2-7 | TRBV28 | TGTGCCAGCAGTTTACCCGGCTACGAGCAGTACTTC | CASSLPGYEQYF
- | - | TRBJ1-1 | TRBV5-6 | TGTGCCAGCAGCTTACCGGGACTGGGGAACACTGAAGCTTTCTTT | CASSLPGLGNTEAFF
- | - | TRBJ1-5 | TRBV19 | TGTGCCAGTAGTATCCCCCCGACTTTTCTCAATCAGCCCCAGCATTTT | CASSIPPTFLNQPQHF
- | - | TRBJ2-1 | TRBV20-1 | TGCAGTGCTGTAGACCGGGACATCCAGTTCTTC | CSAVDRDIQFF
- | - | TRBJ1-4 | TRBV5-1 | TGCGCCAGCAGCTTGTTGGGTCCTAATGAAAAACTGTTTTTT | CASSLLGPNEKLFF
- | TRBD1 | TRBJ1-5 | TRBV7-6 | TGTGCCAGCAGCCCACAGGGGGATCAGCCCCAGCATTTT | CASSPQGDQPQHF